Following are 11 T cell receptor beta chains from one sample sequenced in a study of blood T cell repertoires in COVID-19. Profiled with immunoSEQ multiplex PCR; TCRdb holds only in-frame clones, not every one. The data show under 300,000 clones, roughly four fifths seen once. The sequencing sample was made of peripheral blood. The source is a man aged 50-59 years with acute or convalescent COVID-19.

The chain couples TRBV7-2 to TRBJ1-5; D remains unclear. Between the trimmed V and J ends, which lost 2 bases and 2 bases, there was a span of 10 bases. Germline V gives CDR1 SGHTA, CDR2 FQGNSA. This CDR3 is built from 15 residues. The CDR3 DNA is TGTGCCAGCAGCTTAAGAGGGTTTGGCAATCAGCCCCAGCATTTT. It encodes CASSLRGFGNQPQHF.

This clone was observed once. The rearrangement links TRBV11-2 to TRBJ2-2; D may be TRBD1 (6 bases). The CDR3 has 14 residues. The V end lost 5 bases, the J end lost 2 bases, and 9 bases lay between the germline ends. Germline values: CDR1 SGHAT, CDR2 FQNNGV. The CDR3 loop is CASSPGQNTGELFF. CDR3 DNA sequence: TGTGCCAGCAGCCCGGGACAAAACACCGGGGAGCTGTTTTTT.

In the case of this clone: At one boundary the junction diverges from the germline segment, which might be a read error. The chain links TRBV7-7 to TRBJ1-1; no reliable D call. CDR3 size: 13 residues. Germline values: CDR1 SSHAT, CDR2 FNYEAQ (reference sequence). This chain's CDR3 is CASSLSSQTEAFF. Here the CDR3 DNA reads TGTGCTAGCAGCTTGTCCTCGCAGACTGAAGCTTTCTTT.

V usage is TRBV7-9 and J usage is TRBJ2-3; the match to TRBD2 covers 12 bases. Germline CDR1 reads SEHNR; CDR2 reads FQNEAQ (reference sequence). This CDR3 has 15 residues. With V trimmed by 4 bases and J by 4 bases, 3 bases remained unmatched. CDR3 region: CASSSTSGGPDTQYF. The CDR3 coding sequence is TGTGCCAGCAGCTCCACTAGCGGGGGGCCAGATACGCAGTATTTT.

The chain is built from TRBV11-2 and TRBJ1-5; D gene unclear. Germline-derived CDR1 and CDR2 are SGHAT and FQNNGV. Between the trimmed V and J ends, which lost 2 bases and 1 base, there was a span of 12 bases. This CDR3 contains 16 residues. CDR3 sequence: CASSLLGGWSNQPQHF. CDR3 DNA: TGTGCCAGCAGCTTATTGGGAGGGTGGAGCAATCAGCCCCAGCATTTT.

The V and J genes are TRBV18 and TRBJ2-7; 11 bases align to TRBD1. The CDR3 runs to 14 residues. CDR1 is KGHSH and CDR2 is LQKENI in the germline V gene. The ends lost 5 bases at V and 4 bases at J; junction bases unmatched: 4. CDR3: CASSSGQGAYEQYF. In DNA form, the CDR3 reads TGTGCCAGCTCATCAGGACAGGGGGCTTACGAGCAGTACTTC.

The J gene is TRBJ2-7, the V gene TRBV7-9; 9 bases fit TRBD1. Germline CDR1 SEHNR, CDR2 FQNEAQ (reference sequence). This CDR3 has 14 residues. J was trimmed by 13 bases and V by 1 base; bases with no gene match: 11. Here the CDR3 DNA reads TGTGCCAGCAGCTTAGGACAGGGGGAGCGTGGAATATACTTC. Protein product: CASSLGQGERGIYF. The full variable domain, completed using reference TRBV7-9 and TRBJ2-7, is DTGVSQNPRHKITKRGQNVTFRCDPISEHNRLYWYRQTLGQGPEFLTYFQNEAQLEKSRLLSDRFSAERPKGSFSTLEIQRTEQGDSAMYLCASSLGQGERGIYFGPGTRLTVT.

This chain connects TRBV10-3 to TRBJ1-2; unclear D gene. Trimming pared 3 bases from V and 5 bases from J, leaving 10 bases between. CDR3 length: 13 amino acids. Germline CDR1 is ENHRY and CDR2 is SYGVKD. CDR3 region: CAISDEGSYGYTF. The CDR3 bases are TGTGCCATCAGTGACGAGGGCAGTTATGGCTACACCTTC.

This chain joins TRBV28 and TRBJ1-2, with D tentatively TRBD1 (6 bases). The CDR3 contains 14 residues. Germline V gene lookup returns CDR1 MDHEN and CDR2 SYDVKM. The V and J ends lost 6 bases and 7 bases respectively, with 18 bases between them. The CDR3 bases are TGTGCCAGCAGCGCCGGGGCGGGGGCGCGTGGCTACACCTTC. This codes for CASSAGAGARGYTF.

Details on this clone: This may be a read error: a much more frequent sequence differs by one nucleotide. V and J are TRBV21-1 and TRBJ1-6; the table's D call, TRBD1, was not checked against the DNA. TRBV21-1 is given as a pseudogene. This CDR3 is built from 21 residues. The CDR3 nucleotides are TGTGCCAGCAGCAAAGCATTAAGATCCCGACAGCCTCAAAGGCGGAATTCACCCCTCTACTTT. Residues: CASSKALRSRQPQRRNSPLYF.

V and J are TRBV2 and TRBJ2-7; 7 bases are shared with TRBD1. V shed 6 bases, J shed 0 bases, and the junction held 14 bases outside the gene matches. Germline V gives CDR1 SNHLY, CDR2 FYNNEI. CDR3 length equals 17 residues. CDR3 loop: CASRRQGPYLSSYEQYF. DNA for the CDR3: TGTGCCAGCAGAAGACAGGGACCCTACTTAAGCTCCTACGAGCAGTACTTC.